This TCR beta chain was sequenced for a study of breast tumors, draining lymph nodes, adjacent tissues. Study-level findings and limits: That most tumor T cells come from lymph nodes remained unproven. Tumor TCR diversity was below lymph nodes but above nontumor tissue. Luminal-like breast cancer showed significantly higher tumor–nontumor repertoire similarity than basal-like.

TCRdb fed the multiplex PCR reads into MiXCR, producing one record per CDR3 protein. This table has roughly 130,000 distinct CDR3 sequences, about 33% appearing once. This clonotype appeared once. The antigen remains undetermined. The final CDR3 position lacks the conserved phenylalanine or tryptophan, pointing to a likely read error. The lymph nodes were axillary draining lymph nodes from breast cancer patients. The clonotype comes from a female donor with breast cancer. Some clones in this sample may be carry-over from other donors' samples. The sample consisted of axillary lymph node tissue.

CDR3 region: CASSSGTPPKTQYL. CDR3 DNA: TGTGCCAGCAGCTCAGGGACACCCCCTAAGACCCAGTACCTC. The rearrangement links TRBV7-6 to TRBJ2-5; a weak D match, TRBD1 (6 bases). The CDR3 runs 14 residues. CDR1 is SGHVS and CDR2 is FNYEAQ in the germline V gene. Trimming shortened V by 4 bases and J by 6 bases, and 15 bases separated the two germline ends.